This entry lists 30 T cell receptor beta chains sequenced from one sample in a study of T-cell memory formation after mild COVID-19. MiXCR, run by TCRdb on the 5' RACE reads, gives a single entry per CDR3 protein. The data show about 160,000 distinct CDR3 sequences, with roughly a third seen just once and 12% held by the top ten. Sequenced: PBMCs or a T cell subset sorted from them (not recorded which). All receptors derive from an adult woman who had mild COVID-19 (a few samples of this study predate the infection). Cell type and time point are not known.

This clonotype was seen only a few times. This chain links TRBV6-5 with TRBJ1-4; 10 bases agree with TRBD1. The CDR3 has 13 residues. Germline CDR1 MNHEY, CDR2 SVGAGI. The V gene end was trimmed by 6 bases and the J gene end by 8 bases; junction bases not matched to a gene: 3. This CDR3 reads CASSWTGGEKLFF. DNA for the CDR3: TGTGCCAGCAGCTGGACAGGGGGGGAAAAACTGTTTTTT.

The gene calls are TRBV5-1 and TRBJ1-5; D is possibly TRBD1 (6 bases). The germline V gene encodes CDR1 SGHRS and CDR2 YFSETQ. The CDR3 runs to 13 residues. Trimming cost V 0 bases and J 10 bases, with 11 bases left between them. The CDR3 DNA reads TGCGCCAGCAGCTTGGAAGGGGGAGAACCCCAGCATTTT. Encoded protein: CASSLEGGEPQHF.

This clonotype was detected a few times. The J gene is TRBJ2-5, the V gene TRBV28, with a weak D call TRBD2 (6 bases). The CDR3 sequence is 15 residues long. Trimming cost V 4 bases and J 2 bases, with 14 bases left between them. Germline assignment: CDR1 MDHEN and CDR2 SYDVKM. The CDR3 region has the DNA TGTGCCAGCAGTTGGGGGTTGCGGGGTCAAGAGACCCAGTACTTC. Translated, it gives CASSWGLRGQETQYF.

V is TRBV4-1 and J is TRBJ2-5; 12 bases agree with TRBD1. From germline, CDR1 is MGHRA and CDR2 YSYEKL. V shed 5 bases, J shed 5 bases, and the junction held 6 bases outside the gene matches. The CDR3 runs 15 residues. CDR3 in amino acids: CASSDPGQGAETQYF. CDR3 DNA sequence: TGCGCCAGCAGCGACCCGGGACAGGGGGCGGAGACCCAGTACTTC.

The chain links TRBV12-3 or TRBV12-4 to TRBJ2-3; D gene ambiguous. CDR3 length: 12 amino acids. Trimming removed 6 bases from V and 7 bases from J, with 11 bases in between. The CDR3 reads CASRADSNTQYF. Here the CDR3 DNA reads TGTGCCAGCAGGGCCGATTCGAATACGCAGTATTTT.

The V and J genes are TRBV3-1 and TRBJ2-5, with D possibly matching TRBD1 (6 bases). CDR1 is LGHDT and CDR2 is YNNKEL in the germline V gene (reference sequence). V was cut by 2 bases and J by 5 bases, with 15 bases left in between. The CDR3 has 15 residues. Written as DNA, the CDR3 is TGTGCCAGCAGCCAATCCCGACAGGATCGGGAGACCCAGTACTTC. It is translated as CASSQSRQDRETQYF.

The chain employs TRBV20-1 and TRBJ2-5; D may be TRBD2 (6 bases). Trimming left V 3 bases short and J 5 bases short, with 16 bases between. The CDR3 runs 14 residues. CDR1 and CDR2 (germline): DFQATT, SNEGSKA (reference sequence). DNA for the CDR3: TGCAGTGCTAGGGGCAGACTAGTGGAGGAGACCCAGTACTTC. As protein: CSARGRLVEETQYF.

This chain joins TRBV6-2 or TRBV6-3 and TRBJ2-1; 10 positions agree with TRBD2. The V gene end was trimmed by 8 bases and the J gene end by 3 bases; junction bases not matched to a gene: 10. In germline, CDR1 is MNHEY, CDR2 SVGEGT. The CDR3 totals 16 residues. The CDR3: CASALAGGLHYNEQFF. The DNA for the CDR3 is TGTGCCAGCGCTTTAGCGGGAGGTCTCCACTACAATGAGCAGTTCTTC.

The chain recombines TRBV7-3 with TRBJ2-1; 9 bases map to TRBD2. The CDR3 sequence is 13 residues long. The J segment lost 10 bases and the V segment lost 3 bases, leaving 4 bases of the junction unmatched. CDR1 is SGHTA and CDR2 is FQGTGA in the germline V gene. The DNA for the CDR3 is TGTGCCAGCAGCTTGGAGCTAGCGGGGGAGCAGTTCTTC. Its translation is CASSLELAGEQFF. Based on the CDR3 plus reference TRBV7-3 and TRBJ2-1, the full variable domain is GAGVSQTPSNKVTEKGKYVELRCDPISGHTALYWYRQSLGQGPEFLIYFQGTGAADDSGLPNDRFFAVRPEGSVSTLKIQRTERGDSAVYLCASSLELAGEQFFGPGTRLTVL.

V is TRBV20-1 and J is TRBJ1-2; D unclear. Trimming took 1 base from V and 7 from J, leaving 13 bases between them. The CDR3 has 13 amino acids. CDR1 and CDR2 (germline): DFQATT, SNEGSKA (reference sequence). The CDR3 here is CSARVPLLGGYTF. DNA of the CDR3: TGCAGTGCTAGAGTCCCCCTCCTGGGTGGCTACACCTTC.

This chain connects TRBV30 to TRBJ1-1; TRBD1 might be the D (5 bases). Deletions cut 4 bases from V and 3 bases from J, with 12 bases between. Per the germline V gene, CDR1 is GTSNPN and CDR2 is SVGIG (reference sequence). The CDR3 length is 13 residues. CDR3 sequence (DNA): TGTGCCTGGAATAGGGGATGGGACACTGAAGCTTTCTTT. It yields the protein CAWNRGWDTEAFF.

V gene TRBV29-1 combines with J gene TRBJ1-2; D is undetermined. Germline V gene data show CDR1 as SQVTM and CDR2 as ANQGSEA. Trimming removed 6 bases at V and 9 bases at J, with 20 bases between. The CDR3 length is 13 residues. Written as DNA, the CDR3 is TGCAGCGTGGATCCTCTGGTGGGTGGGAGCTACACCTTC. Encoded protein: CSVDPLVGGSYTF.

There are a few counts of this clonotype. The CDR3: CASRGQVYYEQYF. CDR3 in DNA: TGTGCCAGCAGGGGACAGGTTTACTACGAGCAGTACTTC. The V call is TRBV6-1, the J call TRBJ2-7; TRBD1 matches at 8 bases. CDR1 is MNHNS, CDR2 SASEGT, per germline. With V trimmed by 6 bases and J by 3 bases, 4 bases remained unmatched. The CDR3 covers 13 residues.

The chain joins TRBV6-1 to TRBJ2-6, with no clear D. Trimming left V 6 bases short and J 4 bases short, with 16 bases between. Germline V gives CDR1 MNHNS, CDR2 SASEGT. The CDR3 consists of 16 residues. The CDR3 region is CASRFSTTSGANVLTF. CDR3 nucleotide sequence: TGTGCCAGCAGATTCTCTACAACGAGCGGGGCCAACGTCCTGACTTTC.

The rearrangement uses TRBV5-1 and TRBJ2-3; possible D gene TRBD2, 7 bases. The germline gives CDR1 SGHRS, CDR2 YFSETQ. The V gene lost 4 bases and the J gene lost 0 bases, with 18 bases spanning the gap. This CDR3 contains 17 residues. The CDR3 DNA sequence: TGCGCCAGCAGCCCCCCTAGCGCGGGGGCCAGCACAGATACGCAGTATTTT. Protein product: CASSPPSAGASTDTQYF.

The genes are TRBV29-1 and TRBJ2-3; 8 nucleotides match TRBD2. The CDR3 runs to 15 residues. V lost 6 bases to trimming and J lost 3 bases; unmatched junction nucleotides: 11. Germline CDR1 SQVTM, CDR2 ANQGSEA. CDR3 coding DNA: TGCAGCGTATACAAGACTAGCGCTCCGACAGATACGCAGTATTTT. It codes for CSVYKTSAPTDTQYF.

This clonotype has a handful of counts. In DNA, the CDR3 is TGCGCCAGCAGCCGCAGGGGGGACAATGAGCAGTTCTTC. Residues: CASSRRGDNEQFF. This chain joins TRBV5-1 and TRBJ2-1; possible D gene TRBD1, 7 bases. The CDR3 spans 13 residues. V lost 4 bases and J 5 bases, leaving 10 bases between the germline ends. Germline V CDR1 and CDR2: SGHRS, YFSETQ. Full variable domain (remainder filled in from reference TRBV5-1 and TRBJ2-1): KAGVTQTPRYLIKTRGQQVTLSCSPISGHRSVSWYQQTPGQGLQFLFEYFSETQRNKGNFPGRFSGRQFSNSRSEMNVSTLELGDSALYLCASSRRGDNEQFFGPGTRLTVL.

Many counts were recorded for this clonotype. This chain joins TRBV7-3 and TRBJ1-1, with TRBD1 identical over 8 bases. The CDR3 totals 14 residues. Germline-derived CDR1 and CDR2 are SGHTA and FQGTGA. V was clipped by 6 bases and J by 5 bases; unmatched bases: 8. The CDR3 reads CASSTGGMGTEAFF. CDR3 bases: TGTGCCAGCAGTACAGGGGGAATGGGGACTGAAGCTTTCTTT.

This clonotype has just a few counts. The chain has TRBV12-3 or TRBV12-4 and TRBJ2-1, with 10 bases lining up with TRBD1. This CDR3 is built from 16 residues. After removal of 5 bases from V and 9 bases from J, the junction contained 13 bases not matched to a gene. The CDR3 DNA is TGTGCCAGCAGTGTCGGGACAGGGGCCGTGAAGGGTGAGCAGTTCTTC. Protein sequence: CASSVGTGAVKGEQFF.

This clonotype was seen a handful of times. This chain uses TRBV12-3 or TRBV12-4 with TRBJ2-1; 14 nucleotides agree with TRBD2. The length of the CDR3 is 14 residues. The V gene end was trimmed by 6 bases and the J gene end by 9 bases; junction bases not matched to a gene: 4. The CDR3 bases are TGTGCCAGCAGGCCGGGACTAGCGGGAGTTGAGCAGTTCTTC. Translating it yields CASRPGLAGVEQFF.

This clonotype appeared a few times. The gene calls are TRBV25-1 and TRBJ2-7; the D gene is possibly TRBD1 (5 bases). Trimming took 8 bases from V and 4 from J, leaving 9 bases between them. Germline CDR1 reads MGHDK; CDR2 reads SYGVNS. The CDR3 sequence is 11 residues long. CDR3 protein: CASGQGYEQYF. CDR3 DNA sequence: TGTGCCAGCGGGCAGGGATACGAGCAGTACTTC.

This clonotype was counted only a few times. The chain links TRBV20-1 to TRBJ1-4, with 9 bases aligning to TRBD1. V gave up 6 bases and J gave up 8 bases; unmatched junction bases: 7. Looked up from germline, CDR1 is DFQATT and CDR2 is SNEGSKA (reference sequence). The CDR3 is made up of 13 amino acids. CDR3 DNA sequence: TGCAGTGCGGAATACAGGGGGCTGGAAAAACTGTTTTTT. It specifies CSAEYRGLEKLFF.

The chain is built from TRBV20-1 and TRBJ2-7, with D unclear. CDR1 and CDR2 from the germline V gene are DFQATT and SNEGSKA (reference sequence). CDR3 size: 13 residues. The germline V and J ends were trimmed by 0 bases and 2 bases, with 8 bases remaining between them. The DNA for the CDR3 is TGCAGTGCTAGAGAAAGCGAGACCTACGAGCAGTACTTC. This codes for CSARESETYEQYF.

This clonotype was picked up many times. This chain links TRBV24-1 with TRBJ2-3; a possible D gene is TRBD1 (6 bases). CDR3 length: 15 residues. Germline-derived CDR1 and CDR2 are KGHDR and SFDVKD. Between the trimmed V and J ends, which lost 5 bases and 2 bases, there was a span of 13 bases. This chain's CDR3 is CATSGNRVHTDTQYF. The DNA of the CDR3 is TGTGCCACCAGTGGGAACAGGGTCCACACAGATACGCAGTATTTT.

V and J are TRBV6-6 and TRBJ2-5; D is perhaps TRBD2 (6 bases). The CDR3 spans 13 residues. The germline V and J ends were trimmed by 3 bases and 5 bases, with 10 bases remaining between them. Germline CDR1 reads MNHNY; CDR2 reads SVGAGI (reference sequence). CDR3 nucleotide sequence: TGTGCCAGCAGTTATCCTAGCGAGGAGACCCAGTACTTC. It yields the protein CASSYPSEETQYF.

The chain links TRBV5-6 to TRBJ2-7; D unresolved. The CDR3 runs to 14 residues. V lost 0 bases to trimming and J lost 9 bases, with 16 bases between them. Germline CDR1 is SGHDT and CDR2 is YYEEEE. Here the CDR3 DNA reads TGTGCCAGCAGCTTGGGGCGCCAGATCCTAGGGCAGTACTTC. This encodes CASSLGRQILGQYF.

The gene calls are TRBV5-1 and TRBJ1-1; D is undetermined. The V gene lost 3 bases and the J gene lost 8 bases, with 26 bases spanning the gap. Germline V gene lookup returns CDR1 SGHRS and CDR2 YFSETQ. This CDR3 spans 17 amino acids. The CDR3: CASSSGLGERPGREAFF. Here the CDR3 DNA reads TGCGCCAGCAGCTCAGGCTTGGGTGAGAGGCCCGGACGCGAAGCTTTCTTT.

The rearrangement uses TRBV7-2 and TRBJ2-7, with D possibly TRBD2 on 5 matching bases. This CDR3 comprises 13 residues. The germline V gene has CDR1 SGHTA and CDR2 FQGNSA. Between the trimmed V and J ends, which lost 0 bases and 7 bases, there was a span of 10 bases. In DNA, the CDR3 is TGTGCCAGCAGCTTAGCTAGCGTGCTGGAGCAGTACTTC. Translating it yields CASSLASVLEQYF.

The sample holds a few counts of this clonotype. One junction end disagrees with the germline gene, perhaps due to a read error. The chain employs TRBV29-1 and TRBJ1-1, with D uncertain. The CDR3 is 14 residues long. Looked up from germline, CDR1 is SQVTM and CDR2 is ANQGSEA. CDR3 loop: CSAEGAEMNTEAFF. The CDR3 nucleotides read TGCAGCGCTGAAGGCGCAGAAATGAACACTGAAGCTTTCTTT.

This clonotype was seen more than once but under ten times. V and J are TRBV4-3 and TRBJ1-1; perhaps TRBD1 as D (5 bases). V lost 4 bases, J lost 4 bases, and 16 bases lay in between. The V gene's germline CDR1 is LGHNA and CDR2 YSLEER. The CDR3 is made up of 15 amino acids. The CDR3 reads CASSPTFGGSTEAFF. In DNA, the CDR3 is TGCGCCAGCAGCCCCACTTTCGGGGGGAGCACTGAAGCTTTCTTT.